The T cell receptor (beta chain) under discussion was sequenced for a study of T-cell reconstitution after alpha-beta-depleted transplantation in children. Overall study results and limits: At day 60, the high TCRbeta diversity found in some patients originated from recipient T cells and thymic progenitors that had survived.

This clonotype has only a few counts. Antigen: not known. Construction of the TCRbeta library involved unique molecular identifiers. TCRdb reanalysed the PCR reads using MiXCR and keeps one entry per CDR3 protein. The sample has some 830,000 distinct CDR3 sequences; roughly 15% are singletons. This CDR3 has 13 residues. Germline CDR1 reads SGHTA; CDR2 reads FQGTGA. V was trimmed by 1 base and J by 4 bases, leaving 7 bases between them. The starting material was PBMCs, mostly from graft donor cells, obtained 360 days after TCRalphabeta/CD19-depleted stem cell transplant. The chain carries TRBV7-3 and TRBJ2-5; D ambiguous. The receptor was isolated from a male patient younger than 18 who had a stem cell transplant for acute lymphoblastic leukemia, so the T cells may come from the graft donor. The CDR3 region is CASSLRSRETQYF. The CDR3, as DNA: TGTGCCAGCAGCTTAAGGAGTAGAGAGACCCAGTACTTC. Together with reference TRBV7-3 and TRBJ2-5, the CDR3 gives the full variable domain: GAGVSQTPSNKVTEKGKYVELRCDPISGHTALYWYRQSLGQGPEFLIYFQGTGAADDSGLPNDRFFAVRPEGSVSTLKIQRTERGDSAVYLCASSLRSRETQYFGPGTRLLVL.